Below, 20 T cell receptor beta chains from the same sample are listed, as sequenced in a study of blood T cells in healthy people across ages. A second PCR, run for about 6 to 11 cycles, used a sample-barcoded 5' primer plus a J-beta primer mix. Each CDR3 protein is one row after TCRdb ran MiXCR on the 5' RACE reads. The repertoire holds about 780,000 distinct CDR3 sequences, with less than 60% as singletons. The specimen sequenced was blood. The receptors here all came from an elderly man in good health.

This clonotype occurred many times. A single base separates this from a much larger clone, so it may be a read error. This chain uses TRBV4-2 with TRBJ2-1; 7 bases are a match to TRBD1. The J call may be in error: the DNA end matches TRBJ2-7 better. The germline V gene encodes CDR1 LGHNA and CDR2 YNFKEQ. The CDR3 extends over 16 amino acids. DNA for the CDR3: TGTGCCAGCAGCCAGCGAACAGGGGTGTCCTACAATGAGCAGTACTTC. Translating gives CASSQRTGVSYNEQYF.

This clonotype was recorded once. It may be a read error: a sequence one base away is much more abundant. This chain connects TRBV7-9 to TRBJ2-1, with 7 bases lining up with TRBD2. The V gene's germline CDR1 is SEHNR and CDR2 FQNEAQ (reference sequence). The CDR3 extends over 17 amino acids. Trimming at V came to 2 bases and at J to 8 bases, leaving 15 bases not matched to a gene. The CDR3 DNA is TGTGCCAGCAGCTTAACCATCGCTGGGACTGGGGGGGATGAGCAGTTCTTC. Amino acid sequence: CASSLTIAGTGGDEQFF.

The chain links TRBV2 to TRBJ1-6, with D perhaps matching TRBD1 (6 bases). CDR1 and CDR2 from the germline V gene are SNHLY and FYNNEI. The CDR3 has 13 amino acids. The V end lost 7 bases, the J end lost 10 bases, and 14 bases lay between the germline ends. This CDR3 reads CASTNRGNSPLHF. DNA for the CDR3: TGTGCCAGCACCAATAGGGGGAACTCACCCCTCCACTTT.

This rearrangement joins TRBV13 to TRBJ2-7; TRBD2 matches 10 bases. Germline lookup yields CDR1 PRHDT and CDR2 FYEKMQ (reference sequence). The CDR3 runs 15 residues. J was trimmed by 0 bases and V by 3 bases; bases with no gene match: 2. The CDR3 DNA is TGTGCCAGCAGCTTTACTAGCGGGACCTCCTACGAGCAGTACTTC. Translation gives CASSFTSGTSYEQYF.

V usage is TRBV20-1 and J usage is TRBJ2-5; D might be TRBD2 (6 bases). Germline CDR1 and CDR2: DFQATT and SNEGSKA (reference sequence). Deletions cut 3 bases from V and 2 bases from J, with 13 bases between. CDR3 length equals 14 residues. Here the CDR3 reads CSASHPSAQETQYF. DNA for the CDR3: TGCAGTGCTAGTCACCCTAGCGCACAAGAGACCCAGTACTTC.

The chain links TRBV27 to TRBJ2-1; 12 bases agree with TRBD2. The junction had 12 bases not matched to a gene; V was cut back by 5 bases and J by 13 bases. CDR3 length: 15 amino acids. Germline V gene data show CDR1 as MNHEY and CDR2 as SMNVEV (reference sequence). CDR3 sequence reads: CASSRTSGKGETQFF. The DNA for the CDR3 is TGTGCCAGCAGTCGGACTAGCGGGAAGGGTGAGACCCAGTTCTTC.

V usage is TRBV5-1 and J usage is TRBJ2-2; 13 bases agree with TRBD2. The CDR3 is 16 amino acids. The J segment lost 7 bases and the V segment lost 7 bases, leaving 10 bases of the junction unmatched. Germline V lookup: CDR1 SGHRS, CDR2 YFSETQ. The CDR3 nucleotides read TGCGCCAGCCGACTCGGACTAGCGGGAGCGAACGGGGAGCTGTTTTTT. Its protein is CASRLGLAGANGELFF.

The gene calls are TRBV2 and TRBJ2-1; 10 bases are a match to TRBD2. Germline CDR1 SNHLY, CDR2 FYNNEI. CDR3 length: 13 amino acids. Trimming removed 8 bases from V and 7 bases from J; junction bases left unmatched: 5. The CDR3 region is CASGLAEENEQFF. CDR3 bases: TGTGCCAGCGGACTAGCGGAGGAAAATGAGCAGTTCTTC.

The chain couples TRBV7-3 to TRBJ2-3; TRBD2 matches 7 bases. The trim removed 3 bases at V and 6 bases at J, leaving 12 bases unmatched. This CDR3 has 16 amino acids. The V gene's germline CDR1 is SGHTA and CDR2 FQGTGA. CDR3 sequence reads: CASSLEGRVTIDTQYF. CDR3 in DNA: TGTGCCAGCAGCTTGGAAGGGAGGGTGACCATTGATACGCAGTATTTT.

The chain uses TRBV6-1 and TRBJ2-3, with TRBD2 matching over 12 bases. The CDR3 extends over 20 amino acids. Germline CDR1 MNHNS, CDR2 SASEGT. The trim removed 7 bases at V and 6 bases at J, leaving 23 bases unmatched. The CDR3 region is CASKEYGGRGLAGIWDTQYF. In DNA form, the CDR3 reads TGTGCCAGCAAGGAGTACGGGGGCCGTGGACTAGCGGGAATATGGGATACGCAGTATTTT.

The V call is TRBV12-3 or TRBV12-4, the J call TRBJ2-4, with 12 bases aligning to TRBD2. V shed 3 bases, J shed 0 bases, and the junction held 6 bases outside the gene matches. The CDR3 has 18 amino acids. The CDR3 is CASSFETSGSLAKNIQYF. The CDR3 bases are TGTGCCAGCAGTTTTGAGACTAGCGGGAGTTTAGCCAAAAACATTCAGTACTTC.

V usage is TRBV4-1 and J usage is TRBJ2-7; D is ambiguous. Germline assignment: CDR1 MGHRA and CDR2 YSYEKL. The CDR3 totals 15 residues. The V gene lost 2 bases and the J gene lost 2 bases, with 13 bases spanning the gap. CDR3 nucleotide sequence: TGCGCCAGCAGCCAAACTTCGGACGGTGCCTACGAGCAGTACTTC. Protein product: CASSQTSDGAYEQYF.

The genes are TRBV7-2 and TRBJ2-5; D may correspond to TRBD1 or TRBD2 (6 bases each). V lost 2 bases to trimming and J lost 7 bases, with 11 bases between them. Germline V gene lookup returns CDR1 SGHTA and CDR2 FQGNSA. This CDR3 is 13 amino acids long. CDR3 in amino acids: CASSLRGVPTQYF. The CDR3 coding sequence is TGTGCCAGCAGCTTAAGGGGGGTCCCGACCCAGTACTTC.

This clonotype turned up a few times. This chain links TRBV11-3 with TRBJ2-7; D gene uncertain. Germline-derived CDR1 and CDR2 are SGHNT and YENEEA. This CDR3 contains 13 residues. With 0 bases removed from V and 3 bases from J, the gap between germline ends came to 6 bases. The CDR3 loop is CASSLDAGYEQYF. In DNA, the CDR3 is TGTGCCAGCAGCTTAGATGCTGGCTACGAGCAGTACTTC.

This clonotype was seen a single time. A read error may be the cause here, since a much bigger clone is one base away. The CDR3 is CASSQATTANNEQYF. CDR3 coding DNA: TGTGCCAGCAGCCAAGCTACGACAGCTAACAATGAGCAGTACTTC. This chain uses TRBV7-2 with TRBJ2-5; D possibly corresponds to TRBD1 (5 bases). V was trimmed by 5 bases and J by 11 bases, leaving 24 bases between them. This CDR3 has 15 residues. The germline V gene has CDR1 SGHTA and CDR2 FQGNSA.

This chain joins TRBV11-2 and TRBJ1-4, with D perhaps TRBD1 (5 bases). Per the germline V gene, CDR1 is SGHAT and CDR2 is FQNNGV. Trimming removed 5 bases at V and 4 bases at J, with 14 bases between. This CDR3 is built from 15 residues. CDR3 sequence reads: CASSRDGAVNEKLFF. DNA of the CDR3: TGTGCCAGCAGCAGGGACGGAGCCGTTAATGAAAAACTGTTTTTT.

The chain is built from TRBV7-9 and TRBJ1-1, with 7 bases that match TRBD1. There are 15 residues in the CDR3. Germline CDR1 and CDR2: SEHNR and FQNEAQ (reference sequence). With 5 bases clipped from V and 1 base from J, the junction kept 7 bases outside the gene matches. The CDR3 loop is CASSNRDRGNTEAFF. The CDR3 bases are TGTGCCAGCAGCAACCGGGACAGAGGGAACACTGAAGCTTTCTTT.

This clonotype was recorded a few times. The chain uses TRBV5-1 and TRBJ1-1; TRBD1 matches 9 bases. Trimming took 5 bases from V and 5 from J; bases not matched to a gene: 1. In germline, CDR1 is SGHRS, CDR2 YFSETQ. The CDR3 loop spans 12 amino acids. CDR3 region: CASSGTGTEAFF. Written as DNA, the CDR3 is TGCGCCAGCAGTGGGACAGGGACTGAAGCTTTCTTT. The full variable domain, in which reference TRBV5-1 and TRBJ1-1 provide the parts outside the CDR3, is KAGVTQTPRYLIKTRGQQVTLSCSPISGHRSVSWYQQTPGQGLQFLFEYFSETQRNKGNFPGRFSGRQFSNSRSEMNVSTLELGDSALYLCASSGTGTEAFFGQGTRLTVV.

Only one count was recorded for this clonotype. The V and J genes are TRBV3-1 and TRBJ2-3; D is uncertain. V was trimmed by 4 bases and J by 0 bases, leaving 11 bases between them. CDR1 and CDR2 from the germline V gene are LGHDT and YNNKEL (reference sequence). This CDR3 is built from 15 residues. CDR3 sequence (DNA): TGTGCCAGCAGCCCCACCCCACAGAGCACAGATACGCAGTATTTT. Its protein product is CASSPTPQSTDTQYF.

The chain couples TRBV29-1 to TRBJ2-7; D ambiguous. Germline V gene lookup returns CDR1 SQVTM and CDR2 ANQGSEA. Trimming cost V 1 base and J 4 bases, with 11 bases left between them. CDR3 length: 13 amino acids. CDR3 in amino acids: CSVEAGDTYEQYF. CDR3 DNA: TGCAGCGTTGAAGCGGGTGACACGTACGAGCAGTACTTC.